This TCR beta chain was retrieved from a study of radiotherapy plus CTLA-4 blockade in lung cancer. Study-wide results and limits: Expansion of tumor-derived TCR clones was observed in blood after radiotherapy plus ipilimumab. Strongest reported response predictors: early blood clone changes and post-radiation interferon-beta.

Comments on this clone: Its antigen is still unknown.

The ends lost 7 bases at V and 3 bases at J; junction bases unmatched: 9. This CDR3 is built from 15 residues. Germline CDR1 and CDR2: SGHRS and YFSETQ. Chemo-refractory metastatic non-small-cell lung cancer patients underwent focal radiation alongside CTLA-4 blockade with ipilimumab. Generated by immunoSEQ multiplex PCR, the TCRdb table keeps only in-frame clones and is missing some. The sample consists of some 90,000 clones, under 85% of them appearing once. This specimen was peripheral blood, taken from a patient treated with radiotherapy plus ipilimumab. J is TRBJ2-2 and V is TRBV5-1; 7 bases are shared with TRBD2. The TCR sequence derives from a human donor with non-small cell lung cancer who had stable disease on radiotherapy plus ipilimumab. This CDR3 reads CASWSASGHTGELFF. The DNA of the CDR3 is TGCGCCAGCTGGAGTGCTAGCGGACACACCGGGGAGCTGTTTTTT.